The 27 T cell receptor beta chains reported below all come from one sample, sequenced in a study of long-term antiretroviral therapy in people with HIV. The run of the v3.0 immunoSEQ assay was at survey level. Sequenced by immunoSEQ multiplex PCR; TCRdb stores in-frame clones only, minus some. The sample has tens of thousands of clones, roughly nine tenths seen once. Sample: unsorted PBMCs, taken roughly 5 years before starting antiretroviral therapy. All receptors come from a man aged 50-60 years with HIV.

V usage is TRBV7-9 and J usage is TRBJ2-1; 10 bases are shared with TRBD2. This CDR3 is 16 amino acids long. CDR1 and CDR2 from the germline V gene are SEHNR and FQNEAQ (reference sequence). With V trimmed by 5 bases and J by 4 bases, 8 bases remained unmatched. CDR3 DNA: TGTGCCAGCAGCACCGCTAGCGGGAGCGCTTACAATGAGCAGTTCTTC. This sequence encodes CASSTASGSAYNEQFF.

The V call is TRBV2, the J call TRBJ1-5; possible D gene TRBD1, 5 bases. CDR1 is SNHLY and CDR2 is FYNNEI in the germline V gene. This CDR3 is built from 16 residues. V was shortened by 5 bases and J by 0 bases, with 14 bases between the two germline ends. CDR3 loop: CASSHAGADSNQPQHF. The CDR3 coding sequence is TGTGCCAGCAGTCACGCCGGGGCAGATAGCAATCAGCCCCAGCATTTT.

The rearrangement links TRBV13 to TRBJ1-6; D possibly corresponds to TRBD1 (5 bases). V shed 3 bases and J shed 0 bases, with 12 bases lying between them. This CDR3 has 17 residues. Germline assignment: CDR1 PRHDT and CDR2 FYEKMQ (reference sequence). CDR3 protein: CASSLGPLSSYNSPLHF. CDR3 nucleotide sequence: TGTGCCAGCAGCTTGGGGCCCTTAAGCTCCTATAATTCACCCCTCCACTTT.

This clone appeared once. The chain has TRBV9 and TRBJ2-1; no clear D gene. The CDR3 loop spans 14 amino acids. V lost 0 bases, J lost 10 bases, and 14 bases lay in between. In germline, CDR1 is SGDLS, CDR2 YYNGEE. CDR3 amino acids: CASSVGAVNGEQFF. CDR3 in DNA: TGTGCCAGCAGCGTAGGCGCGGTCAATGGGGAGCAGTTCTTC.

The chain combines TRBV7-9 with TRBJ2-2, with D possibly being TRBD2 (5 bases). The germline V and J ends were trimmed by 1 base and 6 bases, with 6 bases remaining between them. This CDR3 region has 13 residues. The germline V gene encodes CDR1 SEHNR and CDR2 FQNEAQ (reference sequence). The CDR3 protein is CASSLVGAGELFF. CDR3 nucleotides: TGTGCCAGCAGCTTAGTCGGGGCCGGGGAGCTGTTTTTT.

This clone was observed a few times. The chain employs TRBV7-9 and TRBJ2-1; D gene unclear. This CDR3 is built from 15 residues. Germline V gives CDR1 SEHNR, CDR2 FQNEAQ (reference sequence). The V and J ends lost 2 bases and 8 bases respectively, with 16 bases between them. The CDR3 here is CASSLFVSLDDEQFF. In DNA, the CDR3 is TGTGCCAGCAGCTTATTTGTGAGTTTGGATGATGAGCAGTTCTTC.

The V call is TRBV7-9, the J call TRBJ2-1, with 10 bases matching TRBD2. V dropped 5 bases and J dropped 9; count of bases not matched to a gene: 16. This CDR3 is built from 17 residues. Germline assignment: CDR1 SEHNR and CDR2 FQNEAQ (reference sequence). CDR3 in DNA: TGTGCCAGCAGCCCCCCTAGCGGGGGCCCCTTGGCGACTGAGCAGTTCTTC. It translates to CASSPPSGGPLATEQFF.

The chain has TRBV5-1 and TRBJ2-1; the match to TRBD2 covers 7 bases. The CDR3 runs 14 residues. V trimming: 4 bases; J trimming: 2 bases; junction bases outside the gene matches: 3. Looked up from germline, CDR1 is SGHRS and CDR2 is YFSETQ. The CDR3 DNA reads TGCGCCAGCAGCCTGCGGGGGACCTACAATGAGCAGTTCTTC. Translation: CASSLRGTYNEQFF.

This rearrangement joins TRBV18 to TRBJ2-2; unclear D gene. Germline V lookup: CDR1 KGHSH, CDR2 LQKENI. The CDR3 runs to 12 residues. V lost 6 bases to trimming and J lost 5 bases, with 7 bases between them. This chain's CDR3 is CASSPQTGELFF. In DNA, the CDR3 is TGTGCCAGCTCCCCTCAGACCGGGGAGCTGTTTTTT.

In DNA, the CDR3 is TGCGCCAGCAGTGAGACCGGGGAGCTGTTTTTT. It codes for CASSETGELFF. The genes are TRBV10-1 and TRBJ2-2, with D unclear. Germline CDR1 reads WNHNN; CDR2 reads SYGVQD (reference sequence). V lost 2 bases to trimming and J lost 5 bases, with 0 bases between them. The CDR3 has 11 amino acids.

The CDR3 here is CASSVDLHANNEQFF. DNA of the CDR3: TGTGCCAGCAGCGTAGATCTTCACGCGAACAATGAGCAGTTCTTC. The chain recombines TRBV9 with TRBJ2-1; no clear D gene. V was cut by 0 bases and J by 5 bases, with 12 bases left in between. The CDR3 has 15 residues. The germline V gene encodes CDR1 SGDLS and CDR2 YYNGEE.

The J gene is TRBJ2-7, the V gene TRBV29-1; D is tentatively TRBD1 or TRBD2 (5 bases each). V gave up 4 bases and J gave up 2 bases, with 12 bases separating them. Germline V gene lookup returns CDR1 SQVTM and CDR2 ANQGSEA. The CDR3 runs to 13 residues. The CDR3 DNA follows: TGCAGCGTTGCGGGACGGTACGCCTACGAGCAGTACTTC. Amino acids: CSVAGRYAYEQYF.

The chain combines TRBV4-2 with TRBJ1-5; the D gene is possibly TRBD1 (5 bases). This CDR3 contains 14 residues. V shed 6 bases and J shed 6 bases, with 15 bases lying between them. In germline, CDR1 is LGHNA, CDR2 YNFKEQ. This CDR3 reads CASRDQGGGQPQHF. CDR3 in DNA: TGTGCCAGCAGAGATCAGGGTGGTGGTCAGCCCCAGCATTTT.

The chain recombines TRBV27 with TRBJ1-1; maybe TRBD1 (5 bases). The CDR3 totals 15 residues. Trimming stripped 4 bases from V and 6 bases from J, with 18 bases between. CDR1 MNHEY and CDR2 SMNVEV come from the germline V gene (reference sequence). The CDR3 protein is CASSWGPFFGAEAFF. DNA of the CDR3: TGTGCCAGCAGTTGGGGACCATTTTTCGGCGCTGAAGCTTTCTTT.

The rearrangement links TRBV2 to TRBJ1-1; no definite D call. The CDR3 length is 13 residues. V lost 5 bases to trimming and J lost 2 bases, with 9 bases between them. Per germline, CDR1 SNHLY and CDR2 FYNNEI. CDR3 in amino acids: CASSPDVNTEAFF. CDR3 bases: TGTGCCAGCAGTCCCGACGTAAACACTGAAGCTTTCTTT.

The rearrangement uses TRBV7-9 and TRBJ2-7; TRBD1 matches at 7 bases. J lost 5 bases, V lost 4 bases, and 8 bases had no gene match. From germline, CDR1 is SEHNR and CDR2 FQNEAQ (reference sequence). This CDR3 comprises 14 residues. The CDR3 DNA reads TGTGCCAGCAGCTGGGCGAGGGACAGCCACGAGCAGTACTTC. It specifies CASSWARDSHEQYF.

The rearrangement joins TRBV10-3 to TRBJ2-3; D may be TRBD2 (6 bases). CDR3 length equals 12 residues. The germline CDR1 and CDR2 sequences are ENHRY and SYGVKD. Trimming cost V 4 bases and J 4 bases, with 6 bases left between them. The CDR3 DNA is TGTGCCATCAGTGGGGGGGCAGATACGCAGTATTTT. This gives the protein CAISGGADTQYF.

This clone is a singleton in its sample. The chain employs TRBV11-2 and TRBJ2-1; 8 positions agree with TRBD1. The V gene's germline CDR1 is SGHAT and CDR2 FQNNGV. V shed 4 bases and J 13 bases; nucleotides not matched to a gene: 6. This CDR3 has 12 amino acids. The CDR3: CASSSGQGGQFF. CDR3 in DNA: TGTGCCAGCAGCTCCGGACAGGGAGGTCAGTTCTTC.

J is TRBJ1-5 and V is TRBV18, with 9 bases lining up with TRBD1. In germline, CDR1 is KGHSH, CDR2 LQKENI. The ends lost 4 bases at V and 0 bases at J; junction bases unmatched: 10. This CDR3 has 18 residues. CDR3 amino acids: CASSQTGTGSASNQPQHF. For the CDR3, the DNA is TGTGCCAGCTCACAAACCGGGACAGGGAGTGCTAGCAATCAGCCCCAGCATTTT.

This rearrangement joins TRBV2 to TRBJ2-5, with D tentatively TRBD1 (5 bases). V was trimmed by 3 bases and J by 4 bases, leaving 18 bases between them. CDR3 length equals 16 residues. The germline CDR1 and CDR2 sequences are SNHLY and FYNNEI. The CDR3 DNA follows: TGTGCCAGCAGTGATAGGGGAAGACATCTCCCAGAGACCCAGTACTTC. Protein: CASSDRGRHLPETQYF.

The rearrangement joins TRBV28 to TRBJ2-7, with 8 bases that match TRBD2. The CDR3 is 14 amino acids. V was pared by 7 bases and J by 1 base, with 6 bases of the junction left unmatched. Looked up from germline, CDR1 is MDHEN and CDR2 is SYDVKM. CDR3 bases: TGTGCCAGCACGGCGGCGGGGGGTTCCTACGAGCAGTACTTC. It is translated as CASTAAGGSYEQYF.

The CDR3 DNA is TGCGCCAGCAGGGGCCCGGGGGTTGTGACAGATACGCAGTATTTT. Protein: CASRGPGVVTDTQYF. The chain employs TRBV5-1 and TRBJ2-3; TRBD2 is a possible D gene (6 bases). The V gene lost 5 bases and the J gene lost 3 bases, with 16 bases spanning the gap. This CDR3 is built from 15 residues. Germline V gene sequence: CDR1 SGHRS, CDR2 YFSETQ. Looking up the rest from reference TRBV5-1 and TRBJ2-3 gives the full variable domain: KAGVTQTPRYLIKTRGQQVTLSCSPISGHRSVSWYQQTPGQGLQFLFEYFSETQRNKGNFPGRFSGRQFSNSRSEMNVSTLELGDSALYLCASRGPGVVTDTQYFGPGTRLTVL.

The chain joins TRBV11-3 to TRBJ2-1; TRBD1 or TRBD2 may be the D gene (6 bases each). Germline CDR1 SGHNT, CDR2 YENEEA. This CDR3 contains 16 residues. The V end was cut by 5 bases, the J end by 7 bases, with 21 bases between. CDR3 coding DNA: TGTGCCAGCAGCCCGGGGGCCGAATCCAAAGGAAATGAGCAGTTCTTC. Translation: CASSPGAESKGNEQFF.

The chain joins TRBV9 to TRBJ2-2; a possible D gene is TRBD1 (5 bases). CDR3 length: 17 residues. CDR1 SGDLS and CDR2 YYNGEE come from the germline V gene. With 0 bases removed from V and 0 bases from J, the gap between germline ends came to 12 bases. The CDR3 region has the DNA TGTGCCAGCAGCGTAGTTCGGACACCGACGAACACCGGGGAGCTGTTTTTT. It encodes CASSVVRTPTNTGELFF.

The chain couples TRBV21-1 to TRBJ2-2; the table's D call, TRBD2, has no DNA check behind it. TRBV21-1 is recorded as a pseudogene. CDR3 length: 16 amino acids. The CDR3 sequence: CASSKVETLGTGELFF. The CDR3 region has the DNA TGTGCCAGCAGCAAAGTGGAGACCCTGGGCACCGGGGAGCTGTTTTTT.

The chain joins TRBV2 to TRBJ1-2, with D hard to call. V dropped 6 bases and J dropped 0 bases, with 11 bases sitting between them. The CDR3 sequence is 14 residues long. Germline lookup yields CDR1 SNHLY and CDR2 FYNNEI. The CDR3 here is CASRTSEANYGYTF. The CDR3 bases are TGTGCCAGCAGGACCTCAGAAGCTAACTATGGCTACACCTTC.

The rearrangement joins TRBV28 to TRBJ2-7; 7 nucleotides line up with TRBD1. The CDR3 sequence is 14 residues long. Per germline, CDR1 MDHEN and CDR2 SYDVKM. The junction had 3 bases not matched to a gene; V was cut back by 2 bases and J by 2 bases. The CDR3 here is CASSLVGTAYEQYF. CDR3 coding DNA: TGTGCCAGCAGTTTAGTCGGGACAGCCTACGAGCAGTACTTC. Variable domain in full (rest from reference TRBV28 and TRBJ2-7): DVKVTQSSRYLVKRTGEKVFLECVQDMDHENMFWYRQDPGLGLRLIYFSYDVKMKEKGDIPEGYSVSREKKERFSLILESASTNQTSMYLCASSLVGTAYEQYFGPGTRLTVT.